Detailed here is one T cell receptor (beta chain). The source of the sample is a study of blood T cells in healthy people across ages. For the second PCR, which ran for about 7 to 11 cycles, a sample-barcoded 5' primer and a J-beta primer mix were used. MiXCR, run by TCRdb on the 5' RACE reads, gives a single entry per CDR3 protein. The profile covers over 1,500,000 distinct CDR3 sequences, with around 48% appearing a single time and roughly 2% taken by the ten largest. The CDR3 is made up of 15 amino acids. V lost 0 bases, J lost 7 bases, and 7 bases stayed unmatched. Germline values: CDR1 LGHDT, CDR2 YNNKEL (reference sequence).

The chain carries TRBV3-1 and TRBJ2-7, with TRBD2 matching over 9 bases. The clonotype was recovered from a woman aged 40 to 50 in good health. Sequencing was done on a sample of blood. The CDR3 protein is CASSQETSGYNEQYF. As DNA, the CDR3 is TGTGCCAGCAGCCAAGAAACTAGCGGGTACAATGAGCAGTACTTC.